These 8 T cell receptor beta chains share one sample of origin, sequenced in a study of blood T cell repertoires in COVID-19. Libraries were prepared by immunoSEQ multiplex PCR; TCRdb keeps only in-frame clonotypes and omits some of them. The sample contains around 250,000 clones, around 86% of which appear only once. The source material was peripheral blood. The receptors derive from a middle-aged woman who had recovered from COVID-19.

J is TRBJ2-1 and V is TRBV7-6; a weak D match, TRBD1 (5 bases). V was pared by 1 base and J by 7 bases, with 11 bases between. Germline V CDR1 and CDR2: SGHVS, FNYEAQ. The CDR3 totals 14 residues. The CDR3 here is CASSLVHRTNEQFF. CDR3 sequence (DNA): TGTGCCAGCAGCTTAGTGCACAGGACGAATGAGCAGTTCTTC.

J is TRBJ2-1 and V is TRBV10-1; TRBD2 matches at 11 bases. Germline CDR1 WNHNN, CDR2 SYGVQD (reference sequence). V lost 0 bases, J lost 8 bases, and 6 bases stayed unmatched. The CDR3 consists of 16 residues. The CDR3 region has the DNA TGCGCCAGCAGTGAGTCGACTAGCGGGACACCGTATGAGCAGTTCTTC. It encodes CASSESTSGTPYEQFF.

CDR3 protein: CASGPMGQGVNQPQHF. CDR3 in DNA: TGTGCTAGTGGTCCCATGGGACAGGGCGTGAATCAGCCCCAGCATTTT. The chain employs TRBV12-5 and TRBJ1-5, with TRBD1 matching 9 bases. Germline values: CDR1 LGHNT, CDR2 FRNRAP. The CDR3 covers 16 residues. After removal of 5 bases from V and 4 bases from J, the junction contained 9 bases not matched to a gene.

In nucleotides, the CDR3 is TGTGCCAGTGGAAACAGGGTGGCCTACGAGCAGTACTTC. This codes for CASGNRVAYEQYF. This chain joins TRBV27 and TRBJ2-7; D may be TRBD1 (6 bases). V was pared by 9 bases and J by 2 bases, with 14 bases between. Per the germline V gene, CDR1 is MNHEY and CDR2 is SMNVEV (reference sequence). This CDR3 region has 13 residues.

This chain links TRBV3-1 (or the pseudogene TRBV3-2) with TRBJ2-6, with 9 bases fitting TRBD1. Losses at the gene ends were 3 bases for V and 5 bases for J; bases not matched to a gene: 8. This CDR3 spans 17 amino acids. Germline V gene sequence: CDR1 LGHDT, CDR2 YNNKEL (reference sequence). This CDR3 is CASSQGQGTFWANVLTF. The CDR3 region has the DNA TGTGCCAGCAGCCAGGGACAGGGTACTTTTTGGGCCAACGTCCTGACTTTC.

The chain recombines TRBV27 with TRBJ2-5, with a tentative D call TRBD2 (6 bases). V gave up 1 base and J gave up 8 bases, with 8 bases separating them. Per germline, CDR1 MNHEY and CDR2 SMNVEV (reference sequence). The CDR3 loop spans 12 amino acids. CDR3 sequence: CASSLWGETQYF. In nucleotides, the CDR3 is TGTGCCAGCAGTTTATGGGGGGAAACCCAGTACTTC.

This clone has more than one count but fewer than ten. The chain links TRBV7-6 to TRBJ1-1; D not certain. This CDR3 comprises 13 residues. Germline V gives CDR1 SGHVS, CDR2 FNYEAQ. The V gene lost 2 bases and the J gene lost 1 base, with 5 bases spanning the gap. The CDR3 region has the DNA TGTGCCAGCAGCTTACAGGAGAACACTGAAGCTTTCTTT. Translated: CASSLQENTEAFF.

The V and J genes are TRBV29-1 and TRBJ2-7, with 8 bases that match TRBD2. With 4 bases clipped from V and 4 bases from J, the junction kept 6 bases outside the gene matches. The germline V gene has CDR1 SQVTM and CDR2 ANQGSEA. The CDR3 has 13 residues. In DNA, the CDR3 is TGCAGCGTTGTACTAGCGGAACGGTACGAGCAGTACTTC. Protein: CSVVLAERYEQYF.